Below, one T cell receptor beta chain is given with its context. Source study methods: The assay estimated nucleated cells by amplifying reference gene primers. Clones were sequenced by immunoSEQ multiplex PCR, and TCRdb holds only the in-frame ones, with some missing. V, J and clone size reflect that table, while D and trimming were determined from the DNA. Among 70,000 to 90,000 clones listed, around 88% were seen once. The age range of participants was 18 to 89 years, with residence in about 25 US areas. The sample comes from a study of blood T cell repertoires in COVID-19. Overall study: Samples of COVID-19 (acute and convalescent) were obtained from the United States, Italy and Spain. T cells, B-cell-depleted T cells, or PBMCs provided the cDNA or gDNA that served as material.

This receptor was obtained from a woman in her forties or fifties with acute COVID-19. Sample: PBMCs or T cells enriched from blood (not recorded which).

CDR3 sequence: CASSARTHSAANEKLFF. For the CDR3, the DNA is TGTGCCAGCAGCGCACGGACACACTCCGCGGCTAATGAAAAACTGTTTTTT. V usage is TRBV11-2 and J usage is TRBJ1-4, with D perhaps TRBD1 (5 bases). Trimming pared 5 bases from V and 3 bases from J, leaving 19 bases between. CDR1 is SGHAT and CDR2 is FQNNGV in the germline V gene. The CDR3 is 17 amino acids.